This entry describes one T cell receptor (beta chain). The antigen is undetermined. These data originate in a study of identical twins. General study findings and limits: Low generation-probability sequences were in excess among twin-shared out-of-frame alpha sequences.

The V gene's germline CDR1 is LGHNA and CDR2 YSLEER. CDR3 length: 15 residues. Trimming cost V 1 base and J 0 bases, with 10 bases left between them. Using its own MiXCR run on the 5' RACE reads, TCRdb lists one record per CDR3 protein. Altogether 400,000 to 550,000 distinct CDR3 sequences are present, 20% to 30% being singletons, with the ten largest covering about 2.7%. The same data also went into a second study, on T cells expressing NK-cell markers. In that study: T cells sorted in several experiments were restricted to alpha-beta TCR T cells by an anti-gamma-delta TCR antibody. As a fraction of CD8+ T cells, dominant NKG2C+ clonotypes reached roughly 1.0-7.0% in over 5 donors.

Specimen: CD4+ T cells sorted from blood. The TCR was taken from a woman aged 18-30 years in good health. This sequence joins TRBV4-3 and TRBJ2-7; D is unresolved. The DNA for the CDR3 is TGCGCCAGCAGCCAAGCACATCAGAGCTCCTACGAGCAGTACTTC. Translated: CASSQAHQSSYEQYF.